This TCR beta chain was recorded in a study of tumor T cells in aggressive B-cell lymphoma. Clones were read by immunoSEQ multiplex PCR, and TCRdb kept only the in-frame ones, dropping some. The data hold around 6,400 clones, with roughly 86% observed a single time. The sequence was obtained from an adult with diffuse large B cell lymphoma. Some clones in this sample may be carry-over from other donors' samples. Sequenced sample: tumor tissue.

Here the CDR3 DNA reads TGTGCCAGCAGCGGACACTCATTGGGGGAGACCCAGTACTTC. Protein product: CASSGHSLGETQYF. The rearrangement links TRBV2 to TRBJ2-5; D perhaps matches TRBD1 (5 bases). CDR1 and CDR2 from the germline V gene are SNHLY and FYNNEI. The CDR3 runs 14 residues. V lost 6 bases to trimming and J lost 5 bases, with 16 bases between them.